One sample yielded the 26 T cell receptor beta chains listed below, sequenced in a study of breast tumors, draining lymph nodes, adjacent tissues. MiXCR, run by TCRdb on the multiplex PCR reads, gives a single entry per CDR3 protein. The sample includes over 250,000 distinct CDR3 sequences, over 25% seen only once; the top ten take around 1.1%. Breast cancer patients provided tissue from their axillary draining lymph nodes. Sequencing used axillary lymph node tissue. Source of these receptors: a female donor with breast cancer. Some clones in this sample may be carry-over from other donors' samples.

This clonotype showed up just a few times. The chain employs TRBV6-5 and TRBJ2-1; 9 bases align to TRBD1. The CDR3 loop spans 15 amino acids. Germline V lookup: CDR1 MNHEY, CDR2 SVGAGI. The V and J ends lost 2 bases and 10 bases, in that order; junction bases with no gene match: 9. The CDR3 DNA sequence: TGTGCCAGCAGTTACCCGGGACAGGGCAATGGGGAGCAGTTCTTC. It codes for CASSYPGQGNGEQFF.

This clonotype appeared a few times. Given a much more abundant clone one base away, this may be a read error. The genes are TRBV11-2 and TRBJ1-5, with D perhaps TRBD1 (5 bases). The CDR3 length is 15 residues. CDR1 SGHAT and CDR2 FQNNGV come from the germline V gene. CDR3 sequence reads: CASSVDGGSNQPQHF. DNA of the CDR3: TGTGCCAGCAGCGTAGATGGGGGGAGCAATCAGCCCCAGCATTTT.

Ten or more counts support this clonotype. This chain joins TRBV25-1 and TRBJ2-3; D unresolved. The length of the CDR3 is 12 residues. The germline V gene encodes CDR1 MGHDK and CDR2 SYGVNS. V was trimmed by 3 bases and J by 8 bases, leaving 9 bases between them. Here the CDR3 DNA reads TGTGCCAGCAGTGACGCCTCGACTACGCAGTATTTT. Its translation: CASSDASTTQYF.

V usage is TRBV19 and J usage is TRBJ1-4; unclear D gene. Germline V gives CDR1 LNHDA, CDR2 SQIVND (reference sequence). This CDR3 has 14 residues. CDR3 residues: CGSSDTSTNEKLFF. The CDR3 coding sequence is TGTGGATCCAGCGATACGTCTACTAATGAAAAACTGTTTTTT.

There are many counts of this clonotype. The CDR3 sequence: CASSRPQGQVHTGELFF. As DNA, the CDR3 is TGTGCCAGCAGCCGGCCCCAAGGACAGGTTCACACCGGGGAGCTGTTTTTT. The chain has TRBV7-2 and TRBJ2-2, with TRBD1 matching over 7 bases. Trimming removed 5 bases from V and 3 bases from J; junction bases left unmatched: 12. This CDR3 contains 17 residues. The germline CDR1 and CDR2 sequences are SGHTA and FQGNSA.

The table lists this clonotype with many counts. This chain's CDR3 is CASSVNLGNTGELFF. As DNA, the CDR3 is TGTGCCAGCAGCGTAAATCTCGGAAACACCGGGGAGCTGTTTTTT. The J gene is TRBJ2-2, the V gene TRBV9; D gene unclear. Deletions cut 1 base from V and 2 bases from J, with 9 bases between. This CDR3 has 15 amino acids. CDR1 is SGDLS, CDR2 YYNGEE, per germline.

The table lists this clonotype with many counts. The J gene is TRBJ2-3, the V gene TRBV10-3, with 9 bases identical to TRBD1. The ends lost 11 bases at V and 2 bases at J; junction bases unmatched: 8. Germline CDR1 is ENHRY and CDR2 is SYGVKD. The CDR3 has 14 residues. CDR3 bases: TGTGCCCTTGCGGGGACAGGGACCACAGATACGCAGTATTTT. Translation: CALAGTGTTDTQYF.

This clonotype came up many times. The V call is TRBV9, the J call TRBJ2-3; D gene uncertain. V was shortened by 3 bases and J by 5 bases, with 10 bases between the two germline ends. The CDR3 extends over 13 amino acids. CDR1 is SGDLS, CDR2 YYNGEE, per germline. The DNA of the CDR3 is TGTGCCAGCAGCGCGGGCTGGAAAGATACGCAGTATTTT. Protein product: CASSAGWKDTQYF. Using reference TRBV9 and TRBJ2-3 for the parts outside the CDR3, the full variable domain is DSGVTQTPKHLITATGQRVTLRCSPRSGDLSVYWYQQSLDQGLQFLIQYYNGEERAKGNILERFSAQQFPDLHSELNLSSLELGDSALYFCASSAGWKDTQYFGPGTRLTVL.

In DNA form, the CDR3 reads TGTGCCAGCAGTGTTTTCGGGGGGAACACTGAAGCTTTCTTT. Its protein is CASSVFGGNTEAFF. The chain recombines TRBV12-3 or TRBV12-4 with TRBJ1-1; a possible D gene is TRBD1 (5 bases). V lost 5 bases to trimming and J lost 1 base, with 11 bases between them. The CDR3 consists of 14 residues.

In its sample, this clonotype was seen many times. The chain employs TRBV5-1 and TRBJ2-5; D is ambiguous. Germline CDR1 reads SGHRS; CDR2 reads YFSETQ. Trimming removed 4 bases from V and 1 base from J, with 8 bases in between. There are 13 residues in the CDR3. The CDR3 nucleotides read TGCGCCAGCAGCATCCGGGCCCAAGAGACCCAGTACTTC. Translation: CASSIRAQETQYF.

Comments on this clonotype: The junction departs from the called germline gene at one end, perhaps through a read error. The chain recombines TRBV5-1 with TRBJ2-5; 7 nucleotides match TRBD2. Germline V CDR1 and CDR2: SGHRS, YFSETQ. The CDR3 totals 14 residues. The CDR3 here is CASSLFGGKDTQCF. CDR3 nucleotides: TGCGCCAGCAGCTTGTTCGGGGGGAAAGACACCCAGTGCTTC.

Remarks on this clonotype: A much larger clone is a single base away; this may be a read error. The V gene is TRBV12-3 or TRBV12-4, the J gene TRBJ2-7; 11 positions agree with TRBD2. The CDR3 runs 20 residues. The V gene end was trimmed by 6 bases and the J gene end by 3 bases; junction bases not matched to a gene: 22. CDR3: CASSDNPTSLAGGPHYEQYF. As DNA, the CDR3 is TGTGCCAGCAGCGACAACCCCACGAGCTTAGCGGGAGGGCCCCACTACGAGCAGTACTTC.

Note on this clonotype: A much larger clone is a single base away; this may be a read error. This chain uses TRBV5-1 with TRBJ2-1; 7 nucleotides match TRBD1. The CDR3 spans 13 residues. Looked up from germline, CDR1 is SGHRS and CDR2 is YFSETQ. For the CDR3, the DNA is TGCGCCAGCAGCGAGGGACAGAACAATGACCAGTTCTTC. As protein: CASSEGQNNDQFF.

This clonotype was seen many times. The genes are TRBV5-1 and TRBJ2-7; 7 positions match TRBD2. This CDR3 has 15 amino acids. J lost 0 bases, V lost 3 bases, and 6 bases had no gene match. Per the germline V gene, CDR1 is SGHRS and CDR2 is YFSETQ. In DNA form, the CDR3 reads TGCGCCAGCAGCTACCTAGGCGGGAGCTCCTACGAGCAGTACTTC. This gives the protein CASSYLGGSSYEQYF.

This clonotype has a count of ten or more. The chain joins TRBV11-2 to TRBJ1-2; tentatively, D is TRBD1 (5 bases). Germline-derived CDR1 and CDR2 are SGHAT and FQNNGV. The V end lost 5 bases, the J end lost 4 bases, and 20 bases lay between the germline ends. The CDR3 runs 16 residues. CDR3 protein: CASSPPPGRTGYGYTF. DNA for the CDR3: TGTGCCAGCAGCCCACCCCCGGGCAGAACAGGCTATGGCTACACCTTC.

Ten or more counts support this clonotype. The V and J genes are TRBV20-1 and TRBJ2-7; 7 nucleotides line up with TRBD1. Trimming removed 5 bases from V and 3 bases from J; junction bases left unmatched: 7. Germline V gives CDR1 DFQATT, CDR2 SNEGSKA (reference sequence). The CDR3 length is 13 residues. DNA of the CDR3: TGCAGTGCTGACCGGGACAGAGGCTACGAGCAGTACTTC. Translating it yields CSADRDRGYEQYF.

CDR3 bases: TGTGCCTACGGACTAGCGACTAACAATGAGCAGTTCTTC. This codes for CAYGLATNNEQFF. This rearrangement joins TRBV30 to TRBJ2-1; TRBD2 matches at 9 bases. CDR1 GTSNPN and CDR2 SVGIG come from the germline V gene (reference sequence). The CDR3 sequence is 13 residues long. V gave up 7 bases and J gave up 5 bases; unmatched junction bases: 6.

Regarding this clonotype: A read error may produce the germline difference seen at one junction end. The CDR3 spells CASSPLAPSIYDEQFF. The DNA for the CDR3 is TGTGCCAGCAGTCCTCTGGCCCCTTCGATCTACGATGAGCAGTTCTTC. V is TRBV6-2 or TRBV6-3 and J is TRBJ2-1; D gene ambiguous. The CDR3 consists of 16 residues. Germline CDR1 is MNHEY and CDR2 is SVGEGT.

This clonotype was observed many times. For the CDR3, the DNA is TGCAGTGCCACTAGCGGGAGGGCCGCTGAGCAGTTCTTC. Translated, it gives CSATSGRAAEQFF. The chain joins TRBV20-1 to TRBJ2-1; TRBD2 agrees at 13 bases. CDR3 length: 13 amino acids. In germline, CDR1 is DFQATT, CDR2 SNEGSKA (reference sequence). V gave up 6 bases and J gave up 9 bases; unmatched junction bases: 5.

This clonotype was counted once. J is TRBJ2-2 and V is TRBV12-3 or TRBV12-4; 8 nucleotides align to TRBD1. This CDR3 spans 15 amino acids. Trimming at V came to 7 bases and at J to 4 bases, leaving 8 bases not matched to a gene. CDR3 bases: TGTGCCAGCAACCTCTGGACAGGGCCCACCGGGGAGCTGTTTTTT. Its translation: CASNLWTGPTGELFF.

This clonotype was seen at least ten times. The chain couples TRBV19 to TRBJ1-6; D ambiguous. This CDR3 contains 14 residues. Germline V gene lookup returns CDR1 LNHDA and CDR2 SQIVND (reference sequence). The ends were cut back, 3 bases at V and 4 bases at J, with 7 bases in the middle. The chain's CDR3 is CASSIPRYNSPLHF. DNA of the CDR3: TGTGCCAGTAGTATTCCCCGTTATAATTCACCCCTCCACTTT. Combining the CDR3 with reference TRBV19 and TRBJ1-6 gives the whole variable domain DGGITQSPKYLFRKEGQNVTLSCEQNLNHDAMYWYRQDPGQGLRLIYYSQIVNDFQKGDIAEGYSVSREKKESFPLTVTSAQKNPTAFYLCASSIPRYNSPLHFGNGTRLTVT.

This clonotype was detected many times. V and J are TRBV4-1 and TRBJ2-1, with 12 bases that match TRBD2. V lost 0 bases and J lost 9; bases outside the gene matches: 12. Germline V CDR1 and CDR2: MGHRA, YSYEKL. The CDR3 covers 18 residues. CDR3 sequence reads: CASSQDSPGTSGRSEQFF. CDR3 in DNA: TGCGCCAGCAGCCAAGACTCTCCCGGGACTAGCGGGCGTAGTGAGCAGTTCTTC.

V and J are TRBV18 and TRBJ2-1; D is ambiguous. CDR3 length: 14 residues. Looked up from germline, CDR1 is KGHSH and CDR2 is LQKENI. Trimming shortened V by 0 bases and J by 6 bases, and 9 bases separated the two germline ends. This CDR3 is CASSPPSQANEQFF. CDR3 nucleotide sequence: TGTGCCAGCTCACCACCATCTCAGGCCAATGAGCAGTTCTTC. The full variable domain, completed using reference TRBV18 and TRBJ2-1, is NAGVMQNPRHLVRRRGQEARLRCSPMKGHSHVYWYRQLPEEGLKFMVYLQKENIIDESGMPKERFSAEFPKEGPSILRIQQVVRGDSAAYFCASSPPSQANEQFFGPGTRLTVL.

At least ten counts were recorded for this clonotype. The chain employs TRBV24-1 and TRBJ2-3, with 8 bases lining up with TRBD1. Germline assignment: CDR1 KGHDR and CDR2 SFDVKD. The CDR3 is 14 residues long. V lost 7 bases and J lost 6; bases outside the gene matches: 8. The CDR3 region is CATSGQGGVDTQYF. Here the CDR3 DNA reads TGTGCCACCAGCGGACAGGGAGGAGTGGATACGCAGTATTTT.

This clonotype was observed a handful of times. This clone may be a read error of a much larger clone one base away. The conserved phenylalanine or tryptophan normally closing the CDR3 is absent here, so this likely arose from a read error. The chain is built from TRBV19 and TRBJ1-5; no definite D call. Trimming stripped 5 bases from V and 4 bases from J, with 12 bases between. There are 14 residues in the CDR3. Per germline, CDR1 LNHDA and CDR2 SQIVND (reference sequence). CDR3 sequence reads: CASSPPTGNQPQHL. DNA of the CDR3: TGTGCCAGTAGTCCCCCGACTGGAAATCAGCCCCAGCATCTT.

The genes are TRBV5-5 and TRBJ2-5; TRBD1 agrees at 7 bases. In germline, CDR1 is SGHKS, CDR2 YYEKEE (reference sequence). This CDR3 spans 12 amino acids. Trimming cost V 0 bases and J 9 bases; bases outside gene matches: 2. DNA for the CDR3: TGTGCCAGCAGCTTGGTAGGGGGCGCCCAGTACTTC. Translated, it gives CASSLVGGAQYF.